The present entry profiles one TCR beta chain with its context. MiXCR, run by TCRdb on the 5' RACE reads, gives a single entry per CDR3 protein. The sample lists 1.5 million to 2 million distinct CDR3 sequences, about 32% occurring once. Trimming left V 0 bases short and J 1 base short, with 9 bases between. Germline assignment: CDR1 MNHNY and CDR2 SVGAGI (reference sequence). This CDR3 spans 15 amino acids. The sample belongs to a study of identical twins. Sequencing used cord blood. The origin of this receptor is a newborn girl in good health. The rearrangement joins TRBV6-6 to TRBJ1-1; no reliable D call. CDR3 protein: CASSYSGRSNTEAFF. CDR3 bases: TGTGCCAGCAGTTACTCCGGGAGGTCGAACACTGAAGCTTTCTTT.